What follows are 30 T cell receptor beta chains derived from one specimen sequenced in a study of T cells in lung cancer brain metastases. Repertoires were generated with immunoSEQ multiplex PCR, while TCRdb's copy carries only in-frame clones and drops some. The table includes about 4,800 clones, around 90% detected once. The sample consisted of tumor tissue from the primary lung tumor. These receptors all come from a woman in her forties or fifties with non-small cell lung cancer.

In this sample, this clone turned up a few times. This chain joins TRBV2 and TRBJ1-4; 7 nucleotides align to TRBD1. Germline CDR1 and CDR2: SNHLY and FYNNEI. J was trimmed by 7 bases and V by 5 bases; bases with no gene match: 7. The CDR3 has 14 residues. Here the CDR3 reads CASSLQGQGEKLFF. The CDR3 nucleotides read TGTGCCAGCAGTTTACAGGGGCAGGGTGAAAAACTGTTTTTT.

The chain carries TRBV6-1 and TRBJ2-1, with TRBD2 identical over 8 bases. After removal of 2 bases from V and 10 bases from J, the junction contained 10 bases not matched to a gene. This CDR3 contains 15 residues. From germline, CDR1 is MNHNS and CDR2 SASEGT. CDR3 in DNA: TGTGCCAGCAGTGAACGTAGGACTAGCTTTGACGAGCAGTTCTTC. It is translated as CASSERRTSFDEQFF.

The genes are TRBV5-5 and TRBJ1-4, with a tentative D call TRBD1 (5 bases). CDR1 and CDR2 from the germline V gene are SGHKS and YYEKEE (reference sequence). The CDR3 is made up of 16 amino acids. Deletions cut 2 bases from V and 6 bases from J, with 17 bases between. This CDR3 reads CASSLAIGTMDEKLFF. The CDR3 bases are TGTGCCAGCAGCTTAGCGATCGGGACTATGGATGAAAAACTGTTTTTT.

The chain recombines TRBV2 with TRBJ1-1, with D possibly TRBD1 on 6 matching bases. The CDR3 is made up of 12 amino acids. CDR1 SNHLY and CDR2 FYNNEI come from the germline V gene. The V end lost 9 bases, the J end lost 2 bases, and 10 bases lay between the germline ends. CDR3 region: CASTGQNTEAFF. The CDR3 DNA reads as TGTGCCAGTACGGGACAAAACACTGAAGCTTTCTTT.

CDR3 loop: CASSLRDGNQPQHF. The CDR3 region has the DNA TGTGCCAGCTCCCTCCGGGACGGCAATCAGCCCCAGCATTTT. J is TRBJ1-5 and V is TRBV5-5, with a possible D match to TRBD1 (5 bases). The CDR3 sequence is 14 residues long. Germline V gene lookup returns CDR1 SGHKS and CDR2 YYEKEE (reference sequence). Trimming took off 7 bases at V and 2 bases at J, with 13 bases between the two ends. Filled out from reference TRBV5-5 and TRBJ1-5, the complete variable domain reads DAGVTQSPTHLIKTRGQQVTLRCSPISGHKSVSWYQQVLGQGPQFIFQYYEKEERGRGNFPDRFSARQFPNYSSELNVNALLLGDSALYLCASSLRDGNQPQHFGDGTRLSIL.

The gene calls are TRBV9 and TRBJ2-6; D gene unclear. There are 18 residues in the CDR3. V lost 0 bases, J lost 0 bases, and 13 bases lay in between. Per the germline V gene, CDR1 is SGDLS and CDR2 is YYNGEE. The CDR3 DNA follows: TGTGCCAGCAGCGTAGCAGACGCCCAAAGCTCTGGGGCCAACGTCCTGACTTTC. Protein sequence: CASSVADAQSSGANVLTF. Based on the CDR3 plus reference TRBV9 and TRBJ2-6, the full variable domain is DSGVTQTPKHLITATGQRVTLRCSPRSGDLSVYWYQQSLDQGLQFLIQYYNGEERAKGNILERFSAQQFPDLHSELNLSSLELGDSALYFCASSVADAQSSGANVLTFGAGSRLTVL.

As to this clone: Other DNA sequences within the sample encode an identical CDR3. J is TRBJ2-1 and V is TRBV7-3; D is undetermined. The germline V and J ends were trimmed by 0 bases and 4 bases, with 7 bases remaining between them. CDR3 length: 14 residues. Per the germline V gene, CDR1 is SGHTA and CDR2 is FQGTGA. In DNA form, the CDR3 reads TGTGCCAGCAGCTTAACGGACGGATACAATGAGCAGTTCTTC. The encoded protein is CASSLTDGYNEQFF.

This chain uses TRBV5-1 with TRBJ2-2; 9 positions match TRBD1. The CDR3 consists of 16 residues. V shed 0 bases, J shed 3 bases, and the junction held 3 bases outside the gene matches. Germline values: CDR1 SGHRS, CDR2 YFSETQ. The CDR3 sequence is CASSLGGQGYTGELFF. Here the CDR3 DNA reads TGCGCCAGCAGCTTGGGGGGACAGGGATACACCGGGGAGCTGTTTTTT.

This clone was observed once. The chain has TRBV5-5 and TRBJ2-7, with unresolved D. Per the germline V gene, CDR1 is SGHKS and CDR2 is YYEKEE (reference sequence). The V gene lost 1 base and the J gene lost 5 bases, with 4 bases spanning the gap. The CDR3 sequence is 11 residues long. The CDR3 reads CASSLYDEQYV. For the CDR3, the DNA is TGTGCCAGCAGCTTGTATGACGAGCAGTACGTC.

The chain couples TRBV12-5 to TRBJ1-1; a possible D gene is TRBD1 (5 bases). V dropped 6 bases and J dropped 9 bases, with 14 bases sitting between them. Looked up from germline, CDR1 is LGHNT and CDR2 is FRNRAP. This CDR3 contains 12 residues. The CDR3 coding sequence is TGTGCTAGTGGCTCGTTGACAGAGAAAGCTTTCTTT. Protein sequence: CASGSLTEKAFF.

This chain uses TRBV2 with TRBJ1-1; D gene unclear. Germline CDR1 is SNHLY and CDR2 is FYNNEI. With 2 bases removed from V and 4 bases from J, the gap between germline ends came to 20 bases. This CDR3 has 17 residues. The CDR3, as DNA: TGTGCCAGCAGTGAATCTCTGGATCGGGTGGTGAGCACTGAAGCTTTCTTT. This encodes CASSESLDRVVSTEAFF.

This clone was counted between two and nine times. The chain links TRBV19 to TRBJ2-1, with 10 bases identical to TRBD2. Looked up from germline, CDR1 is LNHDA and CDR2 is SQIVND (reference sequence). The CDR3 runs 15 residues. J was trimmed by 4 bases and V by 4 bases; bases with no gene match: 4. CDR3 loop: CASSRASGSYNEQFF. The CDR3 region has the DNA TGTGCCAGTAGTAGGGCTAGCGGGAGTTACAATGAGCAGTTCTTC.

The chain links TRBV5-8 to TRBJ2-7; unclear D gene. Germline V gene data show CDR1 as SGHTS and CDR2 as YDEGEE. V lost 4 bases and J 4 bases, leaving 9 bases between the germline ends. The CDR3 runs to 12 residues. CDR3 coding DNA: TGTGCCAGCAGCCGAAAGGGATACGAGCAGTACGTC. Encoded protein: CASSRKGYEQYV.

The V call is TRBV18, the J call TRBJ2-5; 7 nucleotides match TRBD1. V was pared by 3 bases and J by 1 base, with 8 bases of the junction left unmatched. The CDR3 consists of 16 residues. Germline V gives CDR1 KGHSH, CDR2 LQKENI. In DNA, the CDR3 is TGTGCCAGCTCACCCCAGGTGACAGGGACCCAAGAGACCCAGTACTTC. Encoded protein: CASSPQVTGTQETQYF.

In DNA, the CDR3 is TGTGCCAGCAGTGGGCCTCGTAGCGAGTACTACAATGAGCAGTTCTTC. Its protein product is CASSGPRSEYYNEQFF. The rearrangement joins TRBV6-4 to TRBJ2-1, with D maybe TRBD2 (5 bases). CDR1 is MRHNA, CDR2 SNTAGT, per germline. The CDR3 totals 16 residues. V lost 4 bases, J lost 3 bases, and 16 bases lay in between.

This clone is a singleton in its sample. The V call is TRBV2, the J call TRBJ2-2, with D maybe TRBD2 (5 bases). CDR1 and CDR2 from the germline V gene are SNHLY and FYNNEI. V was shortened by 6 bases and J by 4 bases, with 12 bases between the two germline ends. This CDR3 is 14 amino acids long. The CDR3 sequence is CASRLVKATGELFF. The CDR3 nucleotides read TGTGCCAGCAGACTAGTAAAGGCCACCGGGGAGCTGTTTTTT.

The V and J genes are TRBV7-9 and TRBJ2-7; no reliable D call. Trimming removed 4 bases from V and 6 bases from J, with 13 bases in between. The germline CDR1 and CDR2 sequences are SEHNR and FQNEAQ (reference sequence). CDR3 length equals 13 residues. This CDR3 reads CASSSPTLTEQYV. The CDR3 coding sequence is TGTGCCAGCAGCTCTCCGACATTGACCGAGCAGTACGTC.

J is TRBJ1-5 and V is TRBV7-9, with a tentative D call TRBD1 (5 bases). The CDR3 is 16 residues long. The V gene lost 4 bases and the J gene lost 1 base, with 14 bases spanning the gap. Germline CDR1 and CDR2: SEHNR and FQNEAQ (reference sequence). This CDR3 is CASSSGGSRSNQPQHF. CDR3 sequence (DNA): TGTGCCAGCAGCTCCGGGGGGTCCCGAAGCAATCAGCCCCAGCATTTT.

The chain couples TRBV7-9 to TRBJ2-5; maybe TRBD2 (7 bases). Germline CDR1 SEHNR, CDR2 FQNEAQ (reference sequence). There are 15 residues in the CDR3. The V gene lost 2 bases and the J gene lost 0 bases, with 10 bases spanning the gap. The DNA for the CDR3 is TGTGCCAGCAGCTTAAGGGGGGGGTACCAAGAGACCCAGTACTTC. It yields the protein CASSLRGGYQETQYF. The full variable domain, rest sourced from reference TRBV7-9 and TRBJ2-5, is DTGVSQNPRHKITKRGQNVTFRCDPISEHNRLYWYRQTLGQGPEFLTYFQNEAQLEKSRLLSDRFSAERPKGSFSTLEIQRTEQGDSAMYLCASSLRGGYQETQYFGPGTRLLVL.

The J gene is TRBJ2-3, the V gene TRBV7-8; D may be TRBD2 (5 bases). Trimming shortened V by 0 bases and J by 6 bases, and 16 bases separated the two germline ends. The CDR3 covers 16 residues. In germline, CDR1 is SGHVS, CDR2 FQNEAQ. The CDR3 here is CASSLAPAAYLDTQYF. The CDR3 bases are TGTGCCAGCAGCTTAGCTCCAGCGGCCTATCTCGATACGCAGTATTTT.

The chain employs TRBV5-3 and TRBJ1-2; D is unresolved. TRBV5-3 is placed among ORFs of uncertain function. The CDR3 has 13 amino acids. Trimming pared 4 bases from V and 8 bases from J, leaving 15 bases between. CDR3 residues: CARSQTALSGYTF. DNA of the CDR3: TGTGCCAGAAGCCAGACGGCCCTGTCGGGCTACACCTTC.

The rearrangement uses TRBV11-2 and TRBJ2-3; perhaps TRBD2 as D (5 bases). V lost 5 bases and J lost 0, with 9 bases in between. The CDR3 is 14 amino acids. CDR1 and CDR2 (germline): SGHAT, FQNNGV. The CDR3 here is CASSTWTSTDTQYF. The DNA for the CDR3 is TGTGCCAGCAGCACTTGGACTAGCACAGATACGCAGTATTTT.

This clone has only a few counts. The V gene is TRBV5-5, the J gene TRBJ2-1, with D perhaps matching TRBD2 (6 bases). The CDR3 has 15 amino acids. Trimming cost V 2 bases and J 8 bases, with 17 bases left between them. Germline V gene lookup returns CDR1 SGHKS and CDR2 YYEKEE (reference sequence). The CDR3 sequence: CASSFPREVIDEQFF. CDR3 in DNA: TGTGCCAGCAGCTTTCCTAGGGAGGTTATTGATGAGCAGTTCTTC.

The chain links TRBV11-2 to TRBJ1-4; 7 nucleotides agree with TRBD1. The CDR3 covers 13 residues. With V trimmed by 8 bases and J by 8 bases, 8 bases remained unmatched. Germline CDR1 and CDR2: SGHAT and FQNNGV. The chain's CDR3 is CASSRTGGEKLFF. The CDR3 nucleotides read TGTGCCAGCTCTAGGACAGGTGGCGAAAAACTGTTTTTT.

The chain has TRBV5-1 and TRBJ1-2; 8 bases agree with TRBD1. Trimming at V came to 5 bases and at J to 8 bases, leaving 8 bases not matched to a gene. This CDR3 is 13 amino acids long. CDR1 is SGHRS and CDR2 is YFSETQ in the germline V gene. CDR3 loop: CASRGQGAIGYTF. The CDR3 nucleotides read TGCGCCAGCAGAGGGCAGGGGGCGATCGGCTACACCTTC.

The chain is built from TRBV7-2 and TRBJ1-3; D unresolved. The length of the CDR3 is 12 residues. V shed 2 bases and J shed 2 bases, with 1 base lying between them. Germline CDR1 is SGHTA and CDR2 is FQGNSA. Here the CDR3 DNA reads TGTGCCAGCAGCTTAACTGGAAACACCATATATTTT. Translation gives CASSLTGNTIYF.

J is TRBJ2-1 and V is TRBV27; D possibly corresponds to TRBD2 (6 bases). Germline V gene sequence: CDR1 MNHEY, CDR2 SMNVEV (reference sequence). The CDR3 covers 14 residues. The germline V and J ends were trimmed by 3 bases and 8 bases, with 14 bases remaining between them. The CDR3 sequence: CASSLSGDGDEQFF. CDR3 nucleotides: TGTGCCAGCAGTTTGTCGGGAGATGGCGATGAGCAGTTCTTC.

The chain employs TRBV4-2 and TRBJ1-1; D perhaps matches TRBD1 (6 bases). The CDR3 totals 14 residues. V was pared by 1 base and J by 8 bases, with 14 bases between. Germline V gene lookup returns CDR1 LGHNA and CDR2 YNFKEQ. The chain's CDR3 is CASSQASGVPEAFF. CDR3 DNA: TGTGCCAGCAGCCAAGCCTCAGGGGTTCCCGAAGCTTTCTTT.

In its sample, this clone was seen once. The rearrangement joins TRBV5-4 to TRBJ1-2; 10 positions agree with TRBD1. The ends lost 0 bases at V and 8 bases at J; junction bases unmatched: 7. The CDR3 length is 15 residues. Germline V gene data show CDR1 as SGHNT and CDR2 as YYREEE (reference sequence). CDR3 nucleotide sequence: TGTGCCAGCAGCTTGGTCGACAGGGGGCGAAGCGGCTACACCTTC. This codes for CASSLVDRGRSGYTF.

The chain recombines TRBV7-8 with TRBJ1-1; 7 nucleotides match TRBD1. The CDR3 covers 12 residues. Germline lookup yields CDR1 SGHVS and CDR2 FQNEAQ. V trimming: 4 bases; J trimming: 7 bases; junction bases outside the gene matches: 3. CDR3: CASSWTGREAFF. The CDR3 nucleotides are TGTGCCAGCAGCTGGACAGGCCGTGAAGCTTTCTTT.